The T cell receptor beta chain described here comes from a study of T cell responses to AZD1222 COVID-19 vaccine. Comment on this clone: The antigen is not known.

V dropped 2 bases and J dropped 2; count of bases not matched to a gene: 3. The CDR3 sequence is 15 residues long. From germline, CDR1 is LGHDT and CDR2 YNNKEL (reference sequence). Study results and limitations: None of the repertoires were sampled until the peak T cell response had passed. Most donors were white British, females outnumbered males, and clonal diversity was possibly underestimated.

Measured with immunoSEQ multiplex PCR; TCRdb has only the in-frame clones, and not every one. The table records roughly 120,000 clones, 87% of them present only once. This sequence originates from an adult in good health. The V gene is TRBV3-1 (or the pseudogene TRBV3-2), the J gene TRBJ2-7; 10 bases match TRBD1. This specimen consisted of peripheral blood, obtained on day 0 of AZD1222 vaccination. The CDR3 nucleotides are TGTGCCAGCAGCCAATCCGGGACAGGGGCCTACGAGCAGTACTTC. It encodes CASSQSGTGAYEQYF.